This TCR beta chain was sequenced in a study of cytomegalovirus exposure and HLA in healthy donors. Study-wide results and caveats: Relative to the roughly 690-donor mean, N-insertions were reportedly fewer in an Asian-associated ancestry cluster in a later analysis. Prior analysis indicated that the majority of TCR beta V segments exhibited productivity approximately 87% or approximately 30% of the time. Apart from CMV serostatus, no immune exposure information was available. It was 150 to 200 TCR beta chains that were listed as cytomegalovirus-associated.

A remark on this clone: The target antigen is unknown.

V gave up 3 bases and J gave up 5 bases; unmatched junction bases: 5. Germline V gene sequence: CDR1 KGHSH, CDR2 LQKENI. This CDR3 has 15 residues. The PCR used 60 Vbeta and 13 Jbeta primers. Using immunoSEQ multiplex PCR, the repertoire was profiled, and TCRdb retains in-frame clones only, with some absent. This sample yields 100,000 to 150,000 clones, of which more than 65% are seen a single time; 3.5% to 4.5% belongs to the top ten. The chain employs TRBV18 and TRBJ1-4; 8 positions agree with TRBD1. The receptor comes from a man between 18 and 29 years old in good health and CMV-seropositive. Sequences were obtained from PBMCs. CDR3 bases: TGTGCCAGCTCACCCGAACAGGGGGACAATGAAAAACTGTTTTTT. This encodes CASSPEQGDNEKLFF.